These 3 T cell receptor beta chains came from one sample sequenced in a study of Graves' ophthalmopathy and Graves' hyperthyroidism. CDR3 regions of TCR beta were amplified from RNA transcripts. HTBI-primed RT-PCR formed the first round, and a multiplex PCR formed the second. One entry per CDR3 protein, called by TCRdb with MiXCR from the multiplex PCR reads. The data contain 300,000 to 400,000 distinct CDR3 sequences, around a sixth of them singletons. Sequences were obtained from peripheral blood. These receptors originate from an adult man with Graves' ophthalmopathy.

This clonotype was detected ten times or more. The V and J genes are TRBV6-4 and TRBJ1-5; D not resolved. The V gene lost 5 bases and the J gene lost 2 bases, with 19 bases spanning the gap. Germline V lookup: CDR1 MRHNA, CDR2 SNTAGT. The CDR3 has 17 amino acids. CDR3 coding DNA: TGTGCCAGCAGTCCCCGGGGTGGGGAGGGTGGCAATCAGCCCCAGCATTTT. It yields the protein CASSPRGGEGGNQPQHF.

This clonotype showed up many times. The chain combines TRBV12-3 or TRBV12-4 with TRBJ2-7; D is undetermined. CDR3 length: 14 residues. V gave up 6 bases and J gave up 0 bases, with 12 bases separating them. CDR3 amino acids: CASRGSLSSYEQYF. In DNA form, the CDR3 reads TGTGCCAGCAGAGGGTCATTGTCCTCCTACGAGCAGTACTTC.

Ten or more counts support this clonotype. The V gene is TRBV13, the J gene TRBJ1-1; D unclear. The CDR3 has 16 residues. V lost 5 bases, J lost 2 bases, and 18 bases lay in between. Germline V gives CDR1 PRHDT, CDR2 FYEKMQ (reference sequence). CDR3 DNA sequence: TGTGCCAGCAGCCCAAGCGGAGTAACTCTTAACACTGAAGCTTTCTTT. It specifies CASSPSGVTLNTEAFF.